The present T cell receptor (beta chain) was sequenced within a study of blood T cell repertoires in COVID-19. Looking at the study overall: The cDNA or gDNA used as material had been derived from T cells, B-cell-depleted T cells, or PBMCs.

TCRdb's copy holds only in-frame clones and misses some; the assay was immunoSEQ multiplex PCR. The data hold some 400,000 clones, with nearly 90% observed a single time. V lost 9 bases, J lost 7 bases, and 10 bases stayed unmatched. Germline CDR1 reads KGHDR; CDR2 reads SFDVKD. CDR3 length: 15 residues. V and J are TRBV24-1 and TRBJ2-1, with 11 bases identical to TRBD2. This TCR came from a young man with active or convalescent COVID-19. The sequenced sample was peripheral blood. CDR3 amino acids: CATCGVTSGTNEQFF. The CDR3 bases are TGTGCCACCTGCGGTGTGACTAGCGGGACTAATGAGCAGTTCTTC.